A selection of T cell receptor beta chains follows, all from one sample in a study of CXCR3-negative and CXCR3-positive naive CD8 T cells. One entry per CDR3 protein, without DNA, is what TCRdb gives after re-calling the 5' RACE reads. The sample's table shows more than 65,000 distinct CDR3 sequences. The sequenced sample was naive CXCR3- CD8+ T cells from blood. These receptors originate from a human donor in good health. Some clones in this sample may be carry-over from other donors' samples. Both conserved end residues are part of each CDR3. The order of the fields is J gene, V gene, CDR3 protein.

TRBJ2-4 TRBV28 CASSPGLAGGFIQYF
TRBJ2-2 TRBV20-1 CSARAVTGTANTGELFF
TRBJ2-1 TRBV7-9 CASSLGVGSSYNEQFF
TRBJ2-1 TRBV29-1 CSVNLYGLAGEAEQFF
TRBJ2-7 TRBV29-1 CSVVLETSGEQYF
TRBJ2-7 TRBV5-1 CASSSTSGAHEQYF
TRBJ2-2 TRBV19 CASSTLAGTGELFF
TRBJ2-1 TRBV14 CASSQRRDSPYNEQFF
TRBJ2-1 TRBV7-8 CASILAGGRGDEQFF
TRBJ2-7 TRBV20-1 CSARVGTAPYEQYF
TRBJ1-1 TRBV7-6 CASSLSEAGNTEAFF
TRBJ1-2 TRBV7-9 CASSPHGAVYGYTF
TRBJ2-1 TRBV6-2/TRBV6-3 CASSYLLGEQFF
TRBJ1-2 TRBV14 CASSQEGTGDYGYTF
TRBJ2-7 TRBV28 CASSPDPPLSAGKNEQYF
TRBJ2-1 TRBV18 CASSPPPTKPSPTGSSYNEQFF
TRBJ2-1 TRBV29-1 CSVDGTGLTYNEQFF
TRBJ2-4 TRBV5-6 CASSLVEMGNIQYF
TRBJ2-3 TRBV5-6 CASSLGGSSADTQYF
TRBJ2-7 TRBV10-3 CAISVGDSTYEQYF
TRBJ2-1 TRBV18 CASSPPVGRVNEQFF
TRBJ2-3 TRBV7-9 CASSLKTGSTDTQYF
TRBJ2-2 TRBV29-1 CSVGEGTGELFF
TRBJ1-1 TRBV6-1 CASKTEMNTEAFF
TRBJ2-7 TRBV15 CATSSPGTSGTYEQYF
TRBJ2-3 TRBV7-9 CASSLARGSPSTDTQYF
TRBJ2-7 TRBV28 CASSLAPYEQYF
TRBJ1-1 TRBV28 CASSFGPGQSTEAFF
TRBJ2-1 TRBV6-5 CASSYSSGVYNEQFF
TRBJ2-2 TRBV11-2 CASSGTPWLFF
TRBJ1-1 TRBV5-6 CASSLQVQVFEAFF
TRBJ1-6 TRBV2 CASSESGVFGGYNSPLHF